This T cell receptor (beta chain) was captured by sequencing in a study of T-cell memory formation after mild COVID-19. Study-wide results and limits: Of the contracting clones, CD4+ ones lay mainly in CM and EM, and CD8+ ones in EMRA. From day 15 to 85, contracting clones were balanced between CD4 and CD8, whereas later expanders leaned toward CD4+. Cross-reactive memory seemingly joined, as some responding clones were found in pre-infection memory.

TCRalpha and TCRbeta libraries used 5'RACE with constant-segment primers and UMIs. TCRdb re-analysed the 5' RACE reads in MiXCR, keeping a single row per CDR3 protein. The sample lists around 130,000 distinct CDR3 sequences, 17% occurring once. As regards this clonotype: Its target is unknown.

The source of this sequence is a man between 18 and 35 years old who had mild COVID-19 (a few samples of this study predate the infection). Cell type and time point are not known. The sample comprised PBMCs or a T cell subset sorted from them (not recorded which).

This CDR3 reads CASSRWGSGTQYF. Written as DNA, the CDR3 is TGTGCCAGCAGCCGGTGGGGGTCAGGTACGCAGTATTTT. This chain uses TRBV7-2 with TRBJ2-3; perhaps D is TRBD1 or TRBD2 (5 bases each). Trimming stripped 5 bases from V and 8 bases from J, with 14 bases between. Germline loops: CDR1 SGHTA, CDR2 FQGNSA. The CDR3 runs to 13 residues.